What follows are 6 T cell receptor beta chains derived from one specimen sequenced in a study of control samples from healthy donors and cancer patients. Repertoires were generated with immunoSEQ multiplex PCR, while TCRdb's copy carries only in-frame clones and drops some. The sample lists over 150,000 clones; approximately 95% were seen once. Sequencing was done on a sample of blood. The source is a man aged 18 to 30 in good health.

The rearrangement joins TRBV5-6 to TRBJ1-1; 8 bases match TRBD1. This CDR3 has 16 residues. V shed 4 bases and J 7 bases; nucleotides not matched to a gene: 15. Per the germline V gene, CDR1 is SGHDT and CDR2 is YYEEEE. CDR3 in amino acids: CASSLLTGARVNEAFF. The CDR3 DNA reads as TGTGCCAGCAGCCTCCTGACAGGGGCGCGGGTCAATGAAGCTTTCTTT.

The chain joins TRBV12-5 to TRBJ1-5; 7 positions match TRBD1. The CDR3 extends over 13 amino acids. With V trimmed by 3 bases and J by 7 bases, 3 bases remained unmatched. CDR1 and CDR2 from the germline V gene are LGHNT and FRNRAP. CDR3 loop: CASGFTGEQPQHF. CDR3 DNA: TGTGCTAGTGGTTTCACAGGGGAACAGCCCCAGCATTTT.

The rearrangement joins TRBV2 to TRBJ2-7; D is unclear. The germline gives CDR1 SNHLY, CDR2 FYNNEI. This CDR3 is 12 amino acids long. V gave up 2 bases and J gave up 3 bases, with 5 bases separating them. CDR3 in DNA: TGTGCCAGCAGTGAACAGAACTACGAGCAGTACTTC. Its protein is CASSEQNYEQYF.

This rearrangement joins TRBV27 to TRBJ1-1; D not certain. V lost 4 bases to trimming and J lost 4 bases, with 16 bases between them. The CDR3 loop spans 15 amino acids. The germline gives CDR1 MNHEY, CDR2 SMNVEV (reference sequence). CDR3 loop: CASSSRRQLGTEAFF. The DNA of the CDR3 is TGTGCCAGCAGTTCCCGTCGGCAACTGGGCACTGAAGCTTTCTTT.

J is TRBJ1-1 and V is TRBV5-4, with D possibly being TRBD1 (5 bases). CDR1 and CDR2 (germline): SGHNT, YYREEE (reference sequence). CDR3 size: 13 residues. V was clipped by 4 bases and J by 5 bases, with 12 bases between them. The CDR3 DNA reads TGTGCCAGCAGCACCCGCAGGGAGACTGAAGCTTTCTTT. Its protein is CASSTRRETEAFF.

CDR3 bases: TGTGCCAGCAGTCGAAAGACTAGTATTAACACCGGGGAGCTGTTTTTT. It is translated as CASSRKTSINTGELFF. The rearrangement joins TRBV6-6 to TRBJ2-2, with D perhaps TRBD2 (6 bases). Germline CDR1 MNHNY, CDR2 SVGAGI (reference sequence). This CDR3 is built from 16 residues. V lost 5 bases to trimming and J lost 2 bases, with 15 bases between them.